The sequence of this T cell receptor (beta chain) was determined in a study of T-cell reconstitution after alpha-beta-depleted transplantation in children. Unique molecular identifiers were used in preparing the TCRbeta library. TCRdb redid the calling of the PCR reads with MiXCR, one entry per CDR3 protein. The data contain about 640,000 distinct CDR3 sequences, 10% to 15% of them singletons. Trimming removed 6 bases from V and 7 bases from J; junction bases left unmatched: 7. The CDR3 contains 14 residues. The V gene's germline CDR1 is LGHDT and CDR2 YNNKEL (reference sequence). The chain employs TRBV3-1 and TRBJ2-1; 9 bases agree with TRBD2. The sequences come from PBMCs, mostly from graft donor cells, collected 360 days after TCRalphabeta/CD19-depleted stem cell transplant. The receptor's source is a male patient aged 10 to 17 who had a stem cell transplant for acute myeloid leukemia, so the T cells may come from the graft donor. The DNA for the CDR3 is TGTGCCAGCAGACTTCTAGCGGGGAGTAATGAGCAGTTCTTC. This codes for CASRLLAGSNEQFF.